The entry that follows covers one T cell receptor (beta chain) sequence. V lost 2 bases, J lost 0 bases, and 4 bases stayed unmatched. This CDR3 comprises 17 residues. Germline V gives CDR1 MNHEY, CDR2 SVGAGI. The entry originates in a study of identical twins. TCRdb itself ran the 5' RACE reads through MiXCR, one entry per CDR3 protein. The sample lists some 570,000 distinct CDR3 sequences, approximately 20% seen once, with 0.48% in the top ten. These records were also assigned to another study, of yellow fever vaccine responses in identical twins.

Sequencing was done on a sample of CD4+ T cells sorted from blood. The source is a woman between 18 and 29 years old in good health. The V and J genes are TRBV6-5 and TRBJ2-3, with 11 bases that match TRBD2. CDR3 DNA sequence: TGTGCCAGCAGTTACAGTCTAGCGGGGGGTAGCACAGATACGCAGTATTTT. This sequence encodes CASSYSLAGGSTDTQYF.